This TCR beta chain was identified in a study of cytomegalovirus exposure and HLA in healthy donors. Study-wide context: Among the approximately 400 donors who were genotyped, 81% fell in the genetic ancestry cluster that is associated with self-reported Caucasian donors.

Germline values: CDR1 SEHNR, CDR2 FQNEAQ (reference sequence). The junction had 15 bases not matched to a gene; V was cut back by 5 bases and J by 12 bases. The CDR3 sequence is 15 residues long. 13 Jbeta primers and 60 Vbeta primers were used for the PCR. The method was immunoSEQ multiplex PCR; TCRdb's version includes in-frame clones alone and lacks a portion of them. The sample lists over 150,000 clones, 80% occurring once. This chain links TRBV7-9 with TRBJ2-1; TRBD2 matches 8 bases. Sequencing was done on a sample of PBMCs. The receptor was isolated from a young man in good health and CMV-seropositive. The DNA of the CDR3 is TGTGCCAGCAGCCACGGACTAGCCCGGGGGCCAAGGCAGTTCTTC. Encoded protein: CASSHGLARGPRQFF.